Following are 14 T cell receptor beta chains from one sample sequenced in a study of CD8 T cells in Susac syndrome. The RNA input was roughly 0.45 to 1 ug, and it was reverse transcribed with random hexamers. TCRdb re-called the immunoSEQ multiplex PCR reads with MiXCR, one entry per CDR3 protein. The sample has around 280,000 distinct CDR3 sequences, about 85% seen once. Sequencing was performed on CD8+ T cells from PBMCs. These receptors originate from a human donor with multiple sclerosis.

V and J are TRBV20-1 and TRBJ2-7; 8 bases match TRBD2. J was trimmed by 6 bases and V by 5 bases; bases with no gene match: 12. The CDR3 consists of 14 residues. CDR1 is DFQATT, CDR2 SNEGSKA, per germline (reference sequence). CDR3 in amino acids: CSAWSGGLVTEQYF. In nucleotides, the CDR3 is TGCAGTGCTTGGAGTGGGGGACTAGTAACCGAGCAGTACTTC.

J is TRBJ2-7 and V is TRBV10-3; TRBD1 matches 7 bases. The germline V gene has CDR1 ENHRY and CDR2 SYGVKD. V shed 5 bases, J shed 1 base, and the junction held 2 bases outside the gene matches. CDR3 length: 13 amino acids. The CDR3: CAISPGQSYEQYF. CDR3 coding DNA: TGTGCCATCAGTCCGGGACAGTCCTACGAGCAGTACTTC.

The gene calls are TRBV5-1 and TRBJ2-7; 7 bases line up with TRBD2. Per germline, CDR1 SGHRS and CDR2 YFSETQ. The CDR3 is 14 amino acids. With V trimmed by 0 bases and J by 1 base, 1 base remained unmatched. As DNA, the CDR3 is TGCGCCAGCAGCTTGGTGGGGGGGTCCTACGAGCAGTACTTC. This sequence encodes CASSLVGGSYEQYF.

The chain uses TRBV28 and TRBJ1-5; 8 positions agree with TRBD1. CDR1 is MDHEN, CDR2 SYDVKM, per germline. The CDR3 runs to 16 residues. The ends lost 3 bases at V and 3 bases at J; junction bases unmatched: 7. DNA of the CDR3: TGTGCCAGCAGTTTTCGAAAGGACAGGGACAATCAGCCCCAGCATTTT. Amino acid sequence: CASSFRKDRDNQPQHF.

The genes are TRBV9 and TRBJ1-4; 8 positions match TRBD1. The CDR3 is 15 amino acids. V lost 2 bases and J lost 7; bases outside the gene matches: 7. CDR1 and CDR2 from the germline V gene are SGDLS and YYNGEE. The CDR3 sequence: CASSVSGTGGEKLFF. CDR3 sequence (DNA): TGTGCCAGCAGCGTTTCTGGGACAGGAGGTGAAAAACTGTTTTTT.

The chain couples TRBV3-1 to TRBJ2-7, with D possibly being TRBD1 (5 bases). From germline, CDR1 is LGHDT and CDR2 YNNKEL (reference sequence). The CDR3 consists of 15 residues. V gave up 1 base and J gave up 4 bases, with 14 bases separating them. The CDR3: CASSQAYGQQYEQYF. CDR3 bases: TGTGCCAGCAGCCAAGCGTACGGACAACAGTACGAGCAGTACTTC.

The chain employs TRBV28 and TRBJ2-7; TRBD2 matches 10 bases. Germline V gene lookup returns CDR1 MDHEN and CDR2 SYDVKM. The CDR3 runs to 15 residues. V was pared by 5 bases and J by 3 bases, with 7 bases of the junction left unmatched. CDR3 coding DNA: TGTGCCAGCAGTCCCAGCCTAGCGGGGGACTACGAGCAGTACTTC. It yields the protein CASSPSLAGDYEQYF.

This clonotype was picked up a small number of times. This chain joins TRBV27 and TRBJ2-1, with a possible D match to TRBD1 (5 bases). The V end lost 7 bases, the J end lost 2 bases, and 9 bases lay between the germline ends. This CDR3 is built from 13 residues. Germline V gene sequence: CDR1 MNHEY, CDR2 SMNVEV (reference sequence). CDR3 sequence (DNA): TGTGCCAGCAAGTCAGGGACCTACAATGAGCAGTTCTTC. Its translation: CASKSGTYNEQFF.

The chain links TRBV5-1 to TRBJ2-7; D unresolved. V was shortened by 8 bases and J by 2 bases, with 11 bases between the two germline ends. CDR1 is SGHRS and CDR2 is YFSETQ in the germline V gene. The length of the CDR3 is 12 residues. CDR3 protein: CASLGETYEQYF. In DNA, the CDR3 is TGCGCCAGTTTAGGCGAGACCTACGAGCAGTACTTC. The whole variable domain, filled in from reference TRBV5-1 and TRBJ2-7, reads KAGVTQTPRYLIKTRGQQVTLSCSPISGHRSVSWYQQTPGQGLQFLFEYFSETQRNKGNFPGRFSGRQFSNSRSEMNVSTLELGDSALYLCASLGETYEQYFGPGTRLTVT.

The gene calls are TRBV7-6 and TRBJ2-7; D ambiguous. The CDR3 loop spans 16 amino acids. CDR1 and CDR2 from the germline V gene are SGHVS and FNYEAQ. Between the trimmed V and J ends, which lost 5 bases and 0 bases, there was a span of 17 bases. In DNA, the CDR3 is TGTGCCAGCAGCCCTCACGCTGGCGGCAGCTCCTACGAGCAGTACTTC. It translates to CASSPHAGGSSYEQYF.

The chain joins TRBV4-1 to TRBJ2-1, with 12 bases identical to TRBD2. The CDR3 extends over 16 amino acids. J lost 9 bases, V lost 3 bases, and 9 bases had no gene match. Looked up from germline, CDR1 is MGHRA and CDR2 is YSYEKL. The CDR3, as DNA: TGCGCCAGCAGCCACCTGACTAGCGGGAGAGGTCCTGAGCAGTTCTTC. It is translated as CASSHLTSGRGPEQFF.

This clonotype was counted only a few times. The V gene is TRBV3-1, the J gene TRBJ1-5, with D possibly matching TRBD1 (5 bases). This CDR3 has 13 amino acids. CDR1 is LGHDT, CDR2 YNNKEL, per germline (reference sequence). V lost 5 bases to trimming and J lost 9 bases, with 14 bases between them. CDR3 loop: CASSLQAGSPQHF. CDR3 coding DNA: TGTGCCAGCAGCTTACAAGCAGGGTCGCCCCAGCATTTT.

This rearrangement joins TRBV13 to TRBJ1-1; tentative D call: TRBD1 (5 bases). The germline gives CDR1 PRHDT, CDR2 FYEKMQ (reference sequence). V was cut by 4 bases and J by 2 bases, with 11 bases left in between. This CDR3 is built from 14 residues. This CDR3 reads CASSSSGRNTEAFF. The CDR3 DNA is TGTGCCAGCAGCTCGTCAGGGCGAAACACTGAAGCTTTCTTT.

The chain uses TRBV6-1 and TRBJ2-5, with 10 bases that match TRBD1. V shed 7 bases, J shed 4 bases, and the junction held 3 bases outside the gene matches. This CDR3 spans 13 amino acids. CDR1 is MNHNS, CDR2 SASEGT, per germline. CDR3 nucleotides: TGTGCCAGCACCAGGACAGGGGGAGAGACCCAGTACTTC. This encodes CASTRTGGETQYF.